This T cell receptor (beta chain) was identified during a study of identical twins. Points from the study as a whole: Insertions were fewer in abundant cord blood beta clonotypes, whereas memory repertoires showed none of this pattern.

Regarding this clonotype: Its antigen is undetermined.

Everyone who gave samples was a healthy Caucasian. Template switching introduced a universal primer site, and the cDNA bore unique molecular identifiers. TCRdb re-called the 5' RACE reads through MiXCR, storing one row per CDR3 protein. The sample includes about 340,000 distinct CDR3 sequences, 9% to 15% of them seen just once. Trimming took 4 bases from V and 3 from J, leaving 18 bases between them. In germline, CDR1 is SGDLS, CDR2 YYNGEE. This CDR3 has 16 residues. The sample also formed part of further work on yellow fever vaccine responses in identical twins.

This sequence was found in a woman younger than 30 in good health. The sequenced sample consisted of CD8+ T cells sorted from blood. The chain recombines TRBV9 with TRBJ2-3; TRBD2 is a possible D gene (6 bases). CDR3 region: CASSTRDSYWTDTQYF. The CDR3 DNA is TGTGCCAGCAGCACCCGGGACTCTTATTGGACAGATACGCAGTATTTT. The complete variable domain, with remaining parts taken from reference TRBV9 and TRBJ2-3, reads DSGVTQTPKHLITATGQRVTLRCSPRSGDLSVYWYQQSLDQGLQFLIQYYNGEERAKGNILERFSAQQFPDLHSELNLSSLELGDSALYFCASSTRDSYWTDTQYFGPGTRLTVL.